A selection of T cell receptor beta chains follows, all from one sample in a study of blood T cell repertoires in COVID-19. Method: immunoSEQ multiplex PCR; TCRdb's copy keeps in-frame clones and lacks some. The sample consists of around 99,000 clones, less than 85% of them appearing once. Sequencing input: peripheral blood. These receptors came from an elderly woman with active or convalescent COVID-19. CDR3s include the opening cysteine and the closing phenylalanine or tryptophan.

j_call: TRBJ1-5
v_call: TRBV27
cdr3_aa: CASSEGDSRGPQHF

j_call: TRBJ2-5
v_call: TRBV5-5
cdr3_aa: CASSRQGGIQETQYF

j_call: TRBJ2-5
v_call: TRBV11-3
cdr3_aa: CASSLFTSGGTQYF

j_call: TRBJ2-1
v_call: TRBV24-1
cdr3_aa: CATSDPLAGGLNEQFF

j_call: TRBJ2-3
v_call: TRBV25-1
cdr3_aa: CASSDFLAVSTDTQYF

j_call: TRBJ2-2
v_call: TRBV5-1
cdr3_aa: CASTPTKPDTGELFF

j_call: TRBJ2-2
v_call: TRBV19
cdr3_aa: CASRNVDRGNTGELFF

j_call: TRBJ2-1
v_call: TRBV29-1
cdr3_aa: CSVKGLAARPEQFF

j_call: TRBJ2-5
v_call: TRBV9
cdr3_aa: CASSVGVVAGGGQETQYF

j_call: TRBJ1-2
v_call: TRBV7-8
cdr3_aa: CASSLGGTGNGYTF

j_call: TRBJ2-7
v_call: TRBV7-2
cdr3_aa: CASSLGAGGSYEQYF

j_call: TRBJ2-7
v_call: TRBV5-1
cdr3_aa: CASSPGAGVNFNEQYF

j_call: TRBJ1-5
v_call: TRBV2
cdr3_aa: CASSEALLKNQPQHF

j_call: TRBJ2-6
v_call: TRBV5-1
cdr3_aa: CASSLAGQGAPGANVLTF

j_call: TRBJ2-1
v_call: TRBV9
cdr3_aa: CASSVVSGRMNEQFF

j_call: TRBJ1-3
v_call: TRBV29-1
cdr3_aa: CSVVVTGNTIYF

j_call: TRBJ2-1
v_call: TRBV27
cdr3_aa: CASNPRTSGSFAYNEQFF

j_call: TRBJ1-5
v_call: TRBV6-5
cdr3_aa: CASSYSTGPQHF

j_call: TRBJ2-7
v_call: TRBV27
cdr3_aa: CASSLPGASHEQYF

j_call: TRBJ2-1
v_call: TRBV5-1
cdr3_aa: CASSLGLRDSEQFF

j_call: TRBJ1-4
v_call: TRBV7-2
cdr3_aa: CASSLGIVRGEKLFF

j_call: TRBJ1-1
v_call: TRBV12-3/TRBV12-4
cdr3_aa: CASSLQGATEAFF

j_call: TRBJ2-7
v_call: TRBV7-9
cdr3_aa: CASSLPPGMGGEQYF

j_call: TRBJ2-1
v_call: TRBV11-1
cdr3_aa: CASSLSGSSYNEQFF

j_call: TRBJ1-2
v_call: TRBV28
cdr3_aa: CASSFFPLNYGYTF

j_call: TRBJ2-1
v_call: TRBV10-3
cdr3_aa: CAGGGSSYNEQFF

j_call: TRBJ2-6
v_call: TRBV19
cdr3_aa: CASSQQGSGANVLTF

j_call: TRBJ1-4
v_call: TRBV6-6
cdr3_aa: CASSSQGETDEKLFF

j_call: TRBJ1-3
v_call: TRBV5-4
cdr3_aa: CASRGTGGNTIYF

j_call: TRBJ1-3
v_call: TRBV6-5
cdr3_aa: CASSYDRSFAGNTIYF

j_call: TRBJ1-2
v_call: TRBV9
cdr3_aa: CASSRGQAINYGYTF

j_call: TRBJ2-1
v_call: TRBV24-1
cdr3_aa: CATSASGARYNEQFF

j_call: TRBJ1-2
v_call: TRBV9
cdr3_aa: CASSVQGANYGYTF

j_call: TRBJ2-6
v_call: TRBV28
cdr3_aa: CASRRTGSNVLTF

j_call: TRBJ2-5
v_call: TRBV5-1
cdr3_aa: CASSGTSGTLVETQYF

j_call: TRBJ1-2
v_call: TRBV6-5
cdr3_aa: CASILQGAGFGYTF

j_call: TRBJ2-5
v_call: TRBV5-1
cdr3_aa: CASMGYPGSRETQYF

j_call: TRBJ2-3
v_call: TRBV18
cdr3_aa: CASSPREREPDTQYF

j_call: TRBJ1-1
v_call: TRBV11-2
cdr3_aa: CASTGRTLEAFF

j_call: TRBJ2-5
v_call: TRBV18
cdr3_aa: CASSPLQQETQYF

j_call: TRBJ2-2
v_call: TRBV4-3
cdr3_aa: CASSQIAAGELFF

j_call: TRBJ1-3
v_call: TRBV9
cdr3_aa: CASSSQVGVGNTIYF

j_call: TRBJ2-3
v_call: TRBV4-3
cdr3_aa: CASSLQGGDTDTQYF

j_call: TRBJ2-3
v_call: TRBV28
cdr3_aa: CASSLSSFGGRGTDTQYF

j_call: TRBJ2-1
v_call: TRBV7-3
cdr3_aa: CASSQSGYYNEQFF